This T cell receptor beta chain came from a study of cytomegalovirus exposure and HLA in healthy donors. The study, taken as a whole, reports: No immune exposure information besides CMV serostatus was available.

The study ran its PCR with 60 Vbeta and 13 Jbeta primers. The method was immunoSEQ multiplex PCR; TCRdb's version includes in-frame clones alone and lacks a portion of them. The profile shows 18,000 or so clones, about 74% of them singletons. A note on this clone: What it binds is not known.

The V and J ends lost 3 bases and 0 bases respectively, with 18 bases between them. CDR1 SGHDT and CDR2 YYEEEE come from the germline V gene. This CDR3 contains 17 residues. What was sequenced was PBMCs. The TCR sequence derives from a young man in good health and CMV-seronegative. The chain has TRBV5-6 and TRBJ1-2; D is perhaps TRBD1 (5 bases). Here the CDR3 DNA reads TGTGCCAGCAGCTCAGAAGGACTGGGACTAACTAACTATGGCTACACCTTC. It translates to CASSSEGLGLTNYGYTF.